This T cell receptor (beta chain) was captured in a study of technical replicates of blood from a handful of donors. The CDR3 sequence is 14 residues long. The trim removed 0 bases at V and 6 bases at J, leaving 3 bases unmatched. Looked up from germline, CDR1 is SGHDN and CDR2 is FVKESK. Generated by immunoSEQ multiplex PCR, the TCRdb table keeps only in-frame clones and is missing some. The profile shows tens of thousands of clones, under 96% of them singletons. The source is a human donor in good health. The sample comprised T cells isolated from PBMCs. The chain employs TRBV14 and TRBJ2-7; 9 bases match TRBD2. The CDR3 here is CASSQDLAGFEQYF. CDR3 nucleotide sequence: TGTGCCAGCAGCCAAGATCTAGCGGGATTCGAGCAGTACTTC.